The rows below give T cell receptor beta chains drawn from one sample of a study of ipilimumab plus nivolumab after autologous stem cell transplantation. Clones were read by immunoSEQ multiplex PCR, and TCRdb kept only the in-frame ones, dropping some. The table lists over 80,000 clones, over 80% of them singletons. The sample here was PBMCs, taken in a trial of ipilimumab plus nivolumab as post-transplant consolidation. Every receptor here comes from a male donor with diffuse large B-cell lymphoma. Both conserved end residues are part of each CDR3.

v_call cdr3_length cdr3_aa
TRBV5-6 13 CASSGTTNYGYTF
TRBV12-5 16 CASGPVTPSGANVLTF
TRBV19 15 CASSTPGQGGQPQHF
TRBV6-1 12 CASSESGPRAFF
TRBV4-3 19 CASSQSARLGSGYLDEQFF
TRBV2 15 CASSENRDPNYGYTF
TRBV21-1 16 CASSIRTSGEIETQYF
TRBV27 15 CASSLRGQSGNTIYF
TRBV7-2 15 CASSSRQGPVAGYTF
TRBV7-9 12 CASSVGGTEAFF
TRBV29-1 12 CSAGTGNNEQFF
TRBV13 14 CASSLAGATYEQYF
TRBV6-5 13 CASQGWNTGELFF
TRBV5-1 13 CASSGGGKNEQYF
TRBV19 15 CASITRRGAGYGYTF
TRBV18 13 CASSPVLEGTIYF
TRBV5-5 17 CASSAVQGGWGTDTQYF
TRBV19 13 CASSRTGSEKLFF
TRBV15 15 CATSRDRGTKDTQYF
TRBV2 13 CASSMQGIYGYTF
TRBV13 12 CASSSRTGVKFF
TRBV9 14 CASSRGGWADEQFF
TRBV27 15 CASSPGSSGANVLTF
TRBV4-2 16 CASSQEQGPNTGELFF
TRBV4-3 16 CASSRDSNSGANVLTF
TRBV7-9 14 CASTTGGWGGELFF
TRBV29-1 10 CSVDTTQAFF
TRBV30 16 CAWSPGLSGGFATQYF
TRBV12-5 15 CASGPTGTLNTEAFF
TRBV27 15 CASSLWGAGSSGAFF
TRBV6-1 14 CASRSGANTGELFF
TRBV9 16 CASSSESLPGRTEAFF
TRBV7-2 16 CASSLMASGGAWEQFF
TRBV19 15 CASSARDRGSYEQYF
TRBV9 14 CASSVVGPTGELFF
TRBV7-9 14 CASPGTGKNYEQYF
TRBV4-1 14 CASSLAGRNNEQFF
TRBV27 14 CATKVEGGAGELFF